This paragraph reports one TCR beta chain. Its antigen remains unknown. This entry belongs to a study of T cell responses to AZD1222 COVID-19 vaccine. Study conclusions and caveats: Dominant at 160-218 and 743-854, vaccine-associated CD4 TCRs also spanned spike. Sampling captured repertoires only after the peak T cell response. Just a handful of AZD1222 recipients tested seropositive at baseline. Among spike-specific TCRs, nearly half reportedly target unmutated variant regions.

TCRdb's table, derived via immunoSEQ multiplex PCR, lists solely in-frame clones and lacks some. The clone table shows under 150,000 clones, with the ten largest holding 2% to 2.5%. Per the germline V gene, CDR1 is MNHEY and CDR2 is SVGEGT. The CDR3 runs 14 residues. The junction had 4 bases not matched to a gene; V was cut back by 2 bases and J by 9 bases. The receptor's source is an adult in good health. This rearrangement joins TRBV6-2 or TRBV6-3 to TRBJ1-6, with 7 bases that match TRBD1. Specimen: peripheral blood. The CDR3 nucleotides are TGTGCCAGCAGTTACGGGACAGCTTTTTCACCCCTCCACTTT. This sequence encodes CASSYGTAFSPLHF.